These T cell receptor beta chains were read from a single sample in a study of blood T cell repertoires in COVID-19. Sequencing was performed with immunoSEQ multiplex PCR; in TCRdb, only in-frame clones are kept and a portion is missing. The sample holds roughly 170,000 clones, approximately 87% seen once. Specimen: peripheral blood. The receptors come from a woman in her 70s with COVID-19, enrolled during active disease. Both conserved end residues are part of each CDR3. A D gene is named only where the DNA matches it firmly. The size entry is marked missing in some rows and otherwise reads once, few, many or a size class.

D gene	V gene	CDR3 length	J gene	clone size	CDR3 DNA	CDR3 protein
NA	TRBV6-1	14	TRBJ1-1	NA	TGTGCCAGCAGTGAAACGGGTGAGTGGACTGAAGCTTTCTTT	CASSETGEWTEAFF
TRBD2	TRBV28	14	TRBJ2-3	NA	TGTGCCAGCATAGGGGCTAGCGGGACTATCCGACGGTATTTT	CASIGASGTIRRYF
NA	TRBV7-9	16	TRBJ1-6	NA	TGTGCCAGCAGCTTATCGGGCAGGGGAGACAATTCACCCCTCCACTTT	CASSLSGRGDNSPLHF
NA	TRBV3-1/TRBV3-2	16	TRBJ1-2	NA	TGTGCCAGCAGCCCCTTAACAGCGGAGGTATGGTATGGCTACACCTTC	CASSPLTAEVWYGYTF
NA	TRBV20-1	11	TRBJ2-7	few	TGCAGTGCTTTCAGCTCCTACGAGCAGTACTTC	CSAFSSYEQYF
NA	TRBV18	16	TRBJ1-3	NA	TGTGCCAGCTCACCTTCCACCGGGACTGCTGGAAACACCATATATTTT	CASSPSTGTAGNTIYF
TRBD1	TRBV15	14	TRBJ2-5	NA	TGTGCCACCAGCAGGGGACAGGCCGAAGAGACCCAGTACTTC	CATSRGQAEETQYF
TRBD1	TRBV28	15	TRBJ1-6	NA	TGTGCCAGCAGTCCGATGGACAGGGGGTTATCACCCCTCCACTTT	CASSPMDRGLSPLHF
TRBD2	TRBV6-2/TRBV6-3	14	TRBJ2-3	NA	TGTGCCAGCAGTCCCCAGCGGGACACAGATACGCAGTATTTT	CASSPQRDTDTQYF
NA	TRBV5-1	13	TRBJ2-7	NA	TGCGCCAGCGGACCGCGGGACTCCTACGAGCAGTACTTC	CASGPRDSYEQYF
NA	TRBV20-1	13	TRBJ1-1	NA	TGCAGTGCTAGTAGACAGACGGACACTGAAGCTTTCTTT	CSASRQTDTEAFF
NA	TRBV19	15	TRBJ2-5	NA	TGTGCCAGTAGCTCCCTCCCTGGGGGCTCAGAGACCCAGTACTTC	CASSSLPGGSETQYF
TRBD1	TRBV18	15	TRBJ1-3	NA	TGTGCCAGCTCACCAACCGGGACAGGGAGCAACACCATATATTTT	CASSPTGTGSNTIYF
TRBD1	TRBV18	14	TRBJ2-4	NA	TGTGCCAGCTCCTCCGACAGGGGGAAAAACATTCAGTACTTC	CASSSDRGKNIQYF
TRBD1	TRBV19	17	TRBJ1-5	once	TGTGCCAGTACCCGGGGAACAGGGGGGCCCGGGGGACAGCCCCAGCATTTT	CASTRGTGGPGGQPQHF
NA	TRBV11-2	13	TRBJ1-5	once	TGTGCCAGCAGCTTAACAGGGAATCAGCCCCAGCATTTT	CASSLTGNQPQHF
TRBD1	TRBV18	13	TRBJ2-7	NA	TGTGCCAGCTCACGGGACAGGTCCTACGAGCAGTACTTC	CASSRDRSYEQYF
NA	TRBV6-6	16	TRBJ2-2	NA	TGTGCCAGCGGTCGAGAGGAGACAAGAGGGACCGGGGAGCTGTTTTTT	CASGREETRGTGELFF
NA	TRBV6-5	13	TRBJ1-5	NA	TGTGCCAGCACCCCAGTCGATTACCAGCCCCAGCATTTT	CASTPVDYQPQHF
NA	TRBV19	11	TRBJ1-2	NA	TGTGCCAGTAGTACTTACTTTGGCTACACCTTC	CASSTYFGYTF
NA	TRBV7-9	15	TRBJ2-3	NA	TGTGCCAGCAGCTCTCCCACTAGTGTCCCAGATACGCAGTATTTT	CASSSPTSVPDTQYF
TRBD1	TRBV14	15	TRBJ2-7	NA	TGTGCCAGCAGCTATAGGACAGGTGTCTCCTACGAGCAGTACTTC	CASSYRTGVSYEQYF
NA	TRBV7-3	15	TRBJ1-1	once	TGTGCCAGCAGCGCCTTGGGGGGAGGCAACACTGAAGCTTTCTTT	CASSALGGGNTEAFF
NA	TRBV19	15	TRBJ1-5	NA	TGTGCCAGTAGTATGGGGGGGCTGGGGAATCAGCCCCAGCATTTT	CASSMGGLGNQPQHF
NA	TRBV5-6	16	TRBJ1-6	NA	TGTGCCAGCAGCTTGTTCACAGACTCCTATAATTCACCCCTCCACTTT	CASSLFTDSYNSPLHF
TRBD1	TRBV3-1/TRBV3-2	14	TRBJ1-1	NA	TGTGCCAGCAGCCAGGAGGGGGCGGGAACTGAAGCTTTCTTT	CASSQEGAGTEAFF
NA	TRBV5-1	16	TRBJ2-1	NA	TGCGCCAGCAGCTTGGCCGGCGGTATAGCCTACAATGAGCAGTTCTTC	CASSLAGGIAYNEQFF
TRBD1	TRBV6-5	15	TRBJ1-6	NA	TGTGCCAGCAGTTACCGGGACAGAACTATTTCACCCCTCCACTTT	CASSYRDRTISPLHF
TRBD1	TRBV2	16	TRBJ1-4	NA	TGTGCCAGCAGCGTCGGGACAGCAACAACTAATGAAAAACTGTTTTTT	CASSVGTATTNEKLFF
NA	TRBV3-1/TRBV3-2	14	TRBJ1-3	NA	TGTGCCAGCAGCGAACAGGGACCTGGAAACACCATATATTTT	CASSEQGPGNTIYF
NA	TRBV18	14	TRBJ2-2	NA	TGTGCCAGCTCACCAAGTCTAAACACCGGGGAGCTGTTTTTT	CASSPSLNTGELFF
NA	TRBV25-1	14	TRBJ2-7	NA	TGTGCCAGCACCGCAGGTAGCGCTACCTACGAGCAGTACTTC	CASTAGSATYEQYF
NA	TRBV7-2	15	TRBJ1-2	few	TGTGCCAGCAGCCCCCATGAGGGCCTTAACTATGGCTACACCTTC	CASSPHEGLNYGYTF
NA	TRBV9	15	TRBJ2-5	NA	TGTGCCAGCAGCGTAGGGTCGGCGGACCAAGAGACCCAGTACTTC	CASSVGSADQETQYF
TRBD2	TRBV24-1	16	TRBJ2-3	NA	TGTGCCACCAGTGATGACAGGACTAGCCCCACAGATACGCAGTATTTT	CATSDDRTSPTDTQYF
NA	TRBV5-1	14	TRBJ2-5	once	TGCGCCAGCAGCTTGGGACAGTTCCAAGAGACCCAGTACTTC	CASSLGQFQETQYF
NA	TRBV10-3	17	TRBJ1-5	few	TGTGCCATCAGTGAGTCGAAGTTTGGGGGGTTCAATCAGCCCCAGCATTTT	CAISESKFGGFNQPQHF
NA	TRBV3-1/TRBV3-2	16	TRBJ2-2	NA	TGTGCCAGCAGCCTGGTTGGAGGCAGCAACACCGGGGAGCTGTTTTTT	CASSLVGGSNTGELFF
TRBD1	TRBV11-2	15	TRBJ2-2	NA	TGTGCCAGCAGCTTATTAGGGGGCAATAACGGGGAGCTGTTTTTT	CASSLLGGNNGELFF
NA	TRBV18	13	TRBJ2-5	once	TGTGCCAGCTCACCACCGGAGGGCGAGACCCAGTACTTC	CASSPPEGETQYF
NA	TRBV7-9	18	TRBJ1-1	NA	TGTGCCAGCAGCTTAGCCCCGTCGCCGAGGGGACTAAACACTGAAGCTTTCTTT	CASSLAPSPRGLNTEAFF
NA	TRBV19	15	TRBJ2-5	NA	TGTGCCAGTAGTATGACGGCGGAGAACCAAGAGACCCAGTACTTC	CASSMTAENQETQYF
TRBD2	TRBV6-6	16	TRBJ2-7	NA	TGTGCCAGCAGCCTGGATGGGGGACTAAGCTCCTACGAGCAGTACTTC	CASSLDGGLSSYEQYF
NA	TRBV12-3/TRBV12-4	13	TRBJ1-2	once	TGTGCCAGCAGTTTAGTCAGGTTCGGTGGCTACACCTTC	CASSLVRFGGYTF
NA	TRBV5-1	15	TRBJ2-7	NA	TGCGCCAGCAGCTTGGCCGGACAGAACTCCGCGGAGCAGTACTTC	CASSLAGQNSAEQYF
NA	TRBV19	15	TRBJ1-6	NA	TGTGCCAGTAGTGATCTCTTGGGCGGGGATTCACCCCTCCACTTT	CASSDLLGGDSPLHF
TRBD1	TRBV27	16	TRBJ1-2	NA	TGTGCCAGCAGTCTACTCAGGGGGTCCGTCAACTATGGCTACACCTTC	CASSLLRGSVNYGYTF
NA	TRBV3-1/TRBV3-2	13	TRBJ1-5	NA	TGTGCCAGCAGCCACCAGGGGCCTCAGCCCCAGCATTTT	CASSHQGPQPQHF
NA	TRBV3-1/TRBV3-2	15	TRBJ1-4	NA	TGTGCCAGCAGCCAAGATGGGACTTTAAATGAAAAACTGTTTTTT	CASSQDGTLNEKLFF
NA	TRBV5-3	17	TRBJ1-5	NA	TGTGCCAGAAGCTCCCTCAGGGTGACTTGGAGCAATCAGCCCCAGCATTTT	CARSSLRVTWSNQPQHF
TRBD2	TRBV5-6	17	TRBJ2-1	NA	TGTGCCAGCAGCCCGAACGCGGGAGGACTTCCCTACAATGAGCAGTTCTTC	CASSPNAGGLPYNEQFF
TRBD1	TRBV11-2	14	TRBJ1-2	NA	TGTGCCAGCAGCTTAGTTCAGGGGGCAGGGGGCTACACCTTC	CASSLVQGAGGYTF
NA	TRBV30	11	TRBJ1-2	NA	TGTGCCTTACACTCCAGGGGTGGCTACACCTTC	CALHSRGGYTF
NA	TRBV7-3	12	TRBJ2-7	NA	TGTGCCAGCAGCCCCAGAATTGGCGAGCAGTACTTC	CASSPRIGEQYF
NA	TRBV3-1/TRBV3-2	15	TRBJ2-1	NA	TGTGCCAGCAGCCCCGCCAGGGGCCCCTACAATGAGCAGTTCTTC	CASSPARGPYNEQFF
TRBD1	TRBV4-1	17	TRBJ2-2	NA	TGCGCCAGCAGCCAAAAACGAGGGACAGCTCATACCGGGGAGCTGTTTTTT	CASSQKRGTAHTGELFF
TRBD1	TRBV28	17	TRBJ1-3	NA	TGTGCCAGCAGCACTCCACAGGGGGCGGGTTACGGAAACACCATATATTTT	CASSTPQGAGYGNTIYF
NA	TRBV28	13	TRBJ1-5	NA	TGTGCCAGCAGTTTATCGGGGAATCAGCCCCAGCATTTT	CASSLSGNQPQHF